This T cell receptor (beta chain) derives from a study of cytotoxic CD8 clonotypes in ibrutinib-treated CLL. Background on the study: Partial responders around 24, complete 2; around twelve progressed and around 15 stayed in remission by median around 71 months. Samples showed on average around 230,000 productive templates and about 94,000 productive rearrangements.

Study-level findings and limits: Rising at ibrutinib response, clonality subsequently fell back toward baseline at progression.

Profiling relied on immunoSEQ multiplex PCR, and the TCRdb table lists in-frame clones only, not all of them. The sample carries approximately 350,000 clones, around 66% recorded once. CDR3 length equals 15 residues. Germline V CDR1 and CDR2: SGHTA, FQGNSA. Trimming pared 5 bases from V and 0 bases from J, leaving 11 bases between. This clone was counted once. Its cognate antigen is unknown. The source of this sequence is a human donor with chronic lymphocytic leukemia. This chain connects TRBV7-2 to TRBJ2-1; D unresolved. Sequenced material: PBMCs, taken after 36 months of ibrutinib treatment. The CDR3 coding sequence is TGTGCCAGCAGCGTTTATTTTTCCTCCTACAATGAGCAGTTCTTC. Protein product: CASSVYFSSYNEQFF.